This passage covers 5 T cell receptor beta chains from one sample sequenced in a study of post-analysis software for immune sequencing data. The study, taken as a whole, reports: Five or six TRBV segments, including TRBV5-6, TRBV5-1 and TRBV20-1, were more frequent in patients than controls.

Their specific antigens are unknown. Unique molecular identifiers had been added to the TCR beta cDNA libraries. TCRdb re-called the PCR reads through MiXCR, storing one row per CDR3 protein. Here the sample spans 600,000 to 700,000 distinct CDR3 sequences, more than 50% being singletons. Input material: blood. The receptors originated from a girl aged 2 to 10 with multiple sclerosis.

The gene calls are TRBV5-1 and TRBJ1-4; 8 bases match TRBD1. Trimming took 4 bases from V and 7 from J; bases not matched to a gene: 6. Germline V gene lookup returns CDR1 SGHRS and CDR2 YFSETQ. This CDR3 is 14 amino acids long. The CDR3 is CASSPTGDREKLFF. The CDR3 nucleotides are TGCGCCAGCAGCCCGACAGGGGACCGTGAAAAACTGTTTTTT.

CDR3 residues: CASSIDTDTQYF. The CDR3 coding sequence is TGTGCCAGCAGTATCGACACAGATACGCAGTATTTT. This sequence joins TRBV12-3 or TRBV12-4 and TRBJ2-3; D gene unclear. The V and J ends lost 5 bases and 2 bases respectively, with 5 bases between them. The CDR3 consists of 12 residues.

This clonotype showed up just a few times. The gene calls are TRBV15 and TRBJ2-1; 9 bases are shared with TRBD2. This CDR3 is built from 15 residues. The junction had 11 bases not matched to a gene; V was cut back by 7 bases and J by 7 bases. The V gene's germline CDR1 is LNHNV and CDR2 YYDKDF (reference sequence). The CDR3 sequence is CATNRPGLARNEQFF. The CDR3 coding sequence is TGTGCCACCAACCGACCGGGACTAGCCCGGAATGAGCAGTTCTTC.

The chain's CDR3 is CASSRTGTSGTGEQFF. CDR3 in DNA: TGTGCCAGCAGCCGGACCGGGACTAGCGGTACTGGCGAGCAGTTCTTC. This rearrangement joins TRBV14 to TRBJ2-1; 11 bases are shared with TRBD2. The germline V gene has CDR1 SGHDN and CDR2 FVKESK. The CDR3 runs to 16 residues. J was trimmed by 10 bases and V by 4 bases; bases with no gene match: 12.

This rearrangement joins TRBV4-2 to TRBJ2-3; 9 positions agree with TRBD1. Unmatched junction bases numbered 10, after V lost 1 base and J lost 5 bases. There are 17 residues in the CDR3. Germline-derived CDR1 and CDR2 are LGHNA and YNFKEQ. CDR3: CASSQVTGQGAEDTQYF. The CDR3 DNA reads TGTGCCAGCAGCCAAGTTACGGGACAGGGAGCCGAAGATACGCAGTATTTT.